This T cell receptor (beta chain) is from a study of cytomegalovirus exposure and HLA in healthy donors. Comments on this clone: Its antigen is unknown.

Germline V lookup: CDR1 SGDLS, CDR2 YYNGEE. Trimming removed 0 bases from V and 3 bases from J, with 13 bases in between. This CDR3 spans 15 amino acids. TCRdb's table, derived via immunoSEQ multiplex PCR, lists solely in-frame clones and lacks some. The sample contains 150,000 to 250,000 clones, roughly 88% of which appear only once. Overall study findings and caveats: Some public TCRs appeared in many individuals, while most sequences were rare.

The approximately 120-subject validation cohort, separate from the approximately 670-subject first cohort, included the donors. The clonotype comes from a woman aged 25 to 39 in good health and CMV-seropositive. Input material: PBMCs. The rearrangement uses TRBV9 and TRBJ2-7, with D possibly matching TRBD2 (5 bases). The CDR3 reads CASSVGPFGDYEQYF. The CDR3, as DNA: TGTGCCAGCAGCGTAGGACCCTTCGGGGACTACGAGCAGTACTTC.